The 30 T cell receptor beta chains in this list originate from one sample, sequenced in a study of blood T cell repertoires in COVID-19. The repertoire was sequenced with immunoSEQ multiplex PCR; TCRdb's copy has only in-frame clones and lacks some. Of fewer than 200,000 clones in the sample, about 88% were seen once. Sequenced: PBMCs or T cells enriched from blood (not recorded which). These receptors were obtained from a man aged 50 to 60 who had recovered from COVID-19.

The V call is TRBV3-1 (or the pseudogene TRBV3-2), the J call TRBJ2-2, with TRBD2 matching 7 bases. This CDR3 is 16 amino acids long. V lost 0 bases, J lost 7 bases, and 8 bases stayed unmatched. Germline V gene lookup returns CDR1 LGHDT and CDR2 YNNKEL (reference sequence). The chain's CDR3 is CASSQDRTPGGGELFF. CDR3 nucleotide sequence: TGTGCCAGCAGCCAAGATAGGACTCCGGGGGGCGGGGAGCTGTTTTTT.

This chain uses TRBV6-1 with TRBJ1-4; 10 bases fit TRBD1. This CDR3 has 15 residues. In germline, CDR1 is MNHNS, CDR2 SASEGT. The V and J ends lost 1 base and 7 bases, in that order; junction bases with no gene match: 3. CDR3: CASSEGRQGAEKLFF. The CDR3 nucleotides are TGTGCCAGCAGTGAAGGGAGACAGGGGGCTGAAAAACTGTTTTTT.

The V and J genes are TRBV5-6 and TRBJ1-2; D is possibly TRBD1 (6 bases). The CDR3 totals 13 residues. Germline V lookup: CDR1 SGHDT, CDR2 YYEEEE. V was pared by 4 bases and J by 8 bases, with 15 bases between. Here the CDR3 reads CASSLGSGEGYTF. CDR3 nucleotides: TGTGCCAGCAGCCTTGGGTCAGGGGAAGGCTACACCTTC.

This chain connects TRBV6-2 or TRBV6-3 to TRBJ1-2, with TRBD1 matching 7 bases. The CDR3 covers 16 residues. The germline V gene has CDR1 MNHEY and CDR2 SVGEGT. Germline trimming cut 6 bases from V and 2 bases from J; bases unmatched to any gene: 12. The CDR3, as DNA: TGTGCCAGCAGCTCTAACTCCCGGACAGGCAACTATGGCTACACCTTC. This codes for CASSSNSRTGNYGYTF.

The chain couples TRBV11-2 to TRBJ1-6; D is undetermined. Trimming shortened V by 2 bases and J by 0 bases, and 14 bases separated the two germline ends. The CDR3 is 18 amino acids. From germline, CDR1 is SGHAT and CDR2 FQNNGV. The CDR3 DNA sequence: TGTGCCAGCAGCTTATTTTATAATCCAGGCTCCTATAATTCACCCCTCCACTTT. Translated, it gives CASSLFYNPGSYNSPLHF.

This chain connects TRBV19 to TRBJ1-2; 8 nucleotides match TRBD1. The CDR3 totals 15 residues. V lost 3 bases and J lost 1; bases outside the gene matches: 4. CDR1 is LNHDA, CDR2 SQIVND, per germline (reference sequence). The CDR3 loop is CASSIGTGSNYGYTF. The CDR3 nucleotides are TGTGCCAGTAGTATTGGGACAGGCAGTAACTATGGCTACACCTTC.

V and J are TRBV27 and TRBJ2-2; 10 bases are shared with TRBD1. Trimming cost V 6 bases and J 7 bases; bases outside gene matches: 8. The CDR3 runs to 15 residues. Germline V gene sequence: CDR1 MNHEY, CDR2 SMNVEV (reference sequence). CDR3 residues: CASRGGTGAVGELFF. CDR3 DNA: TGTGCCAGCAGGGGCGGGACAGGGGCCGTCGGGGAGCTGTTTTTT.

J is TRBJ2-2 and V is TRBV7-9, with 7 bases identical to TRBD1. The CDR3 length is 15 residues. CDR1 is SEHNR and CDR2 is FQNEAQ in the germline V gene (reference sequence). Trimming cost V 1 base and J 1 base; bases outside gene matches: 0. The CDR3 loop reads CASSLGQGNTGELFF. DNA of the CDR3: TGTGCCAGCAGCTTAGGACAGGGGAACACCGGGGAGCTGTTTTTT.

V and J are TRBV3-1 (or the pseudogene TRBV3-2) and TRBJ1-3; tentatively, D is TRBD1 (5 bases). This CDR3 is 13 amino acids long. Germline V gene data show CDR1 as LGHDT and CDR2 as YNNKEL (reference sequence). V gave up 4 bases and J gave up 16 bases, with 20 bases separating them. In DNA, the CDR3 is TGTGCCAGCAGCCGGGGGGTTCTGCCGAACGATTATTTT. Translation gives CASSRGVLPNDYF.

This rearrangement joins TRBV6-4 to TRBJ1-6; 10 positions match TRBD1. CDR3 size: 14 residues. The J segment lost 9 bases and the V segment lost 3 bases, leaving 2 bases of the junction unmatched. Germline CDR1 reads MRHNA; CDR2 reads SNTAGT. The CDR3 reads CASSERTGGSPLHF. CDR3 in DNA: TGTGCCAGCAGTGAAAGGACAGGGGGTTCACCCCTCCACTTT.

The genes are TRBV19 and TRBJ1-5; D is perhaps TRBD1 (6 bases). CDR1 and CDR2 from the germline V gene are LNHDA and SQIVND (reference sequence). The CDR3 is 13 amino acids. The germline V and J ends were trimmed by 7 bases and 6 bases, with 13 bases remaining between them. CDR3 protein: CASKNRDAQPQHF. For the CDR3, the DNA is TGTGCCAGTAAGAACAGGGATGCTCAGCCCCAGCATTTT.

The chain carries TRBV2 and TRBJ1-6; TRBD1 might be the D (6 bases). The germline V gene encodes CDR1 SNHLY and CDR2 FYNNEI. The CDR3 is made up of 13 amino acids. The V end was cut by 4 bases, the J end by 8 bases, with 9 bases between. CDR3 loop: CASSGTADSPLHF. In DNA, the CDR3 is TGTGCCAGCAGTGGGACAGCGGATTCACCCCTCCACTTT.

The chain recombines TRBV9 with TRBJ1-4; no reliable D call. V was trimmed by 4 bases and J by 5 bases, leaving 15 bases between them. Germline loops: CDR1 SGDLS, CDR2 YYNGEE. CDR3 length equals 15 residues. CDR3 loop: CASSPFVNLNEKLFF. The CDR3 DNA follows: TGTGCCAGCAGCCCCTTCGTTAATCTAAATGAAAAACTGTTTTTT.

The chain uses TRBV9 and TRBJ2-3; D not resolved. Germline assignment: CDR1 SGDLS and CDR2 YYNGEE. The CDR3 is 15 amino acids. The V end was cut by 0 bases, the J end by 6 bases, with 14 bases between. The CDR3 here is CASSVDGPYRDTQYF. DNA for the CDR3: TGTGCCAGCAGCGTAGATGGGCCATACCGGGATACGCAGTATTTT.

CDR3 sequence reads: CASSVGQGGFYGYTF. CDR3 nucleotide sequence: TGTGCCAGCAGCGTCGGACAGGGGGGTTTCTATGGCTACACCTTC. The chain carries TRBV9 and TRBJ1-2; 10 nucleotides agree with TRBD1. This CDR3 has 15 amino acids. Germline lookup yields CDR1 SGDLS and CDR2 YYNGEE. Germline trimming cut 2 bases from V and 4 bases from J; bases unmatched to any gene: 5.

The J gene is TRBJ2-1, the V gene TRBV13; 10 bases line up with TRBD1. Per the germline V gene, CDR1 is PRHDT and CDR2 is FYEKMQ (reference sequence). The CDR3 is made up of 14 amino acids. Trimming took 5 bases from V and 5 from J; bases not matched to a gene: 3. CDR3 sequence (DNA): TGTGCCAGCAGCCCCGGGACAGGGGACAATGAGCAGTTCTTC. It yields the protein CASSPGTGDNEQFF.

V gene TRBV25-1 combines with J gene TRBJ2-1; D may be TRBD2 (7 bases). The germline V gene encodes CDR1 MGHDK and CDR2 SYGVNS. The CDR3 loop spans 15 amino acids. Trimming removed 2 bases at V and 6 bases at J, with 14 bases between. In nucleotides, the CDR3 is TGTGCCAGCAGTGAAGAACGGGGGGCGTTCAATGAGCAGTTCTTC. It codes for CASSEERGAFNEQFF.

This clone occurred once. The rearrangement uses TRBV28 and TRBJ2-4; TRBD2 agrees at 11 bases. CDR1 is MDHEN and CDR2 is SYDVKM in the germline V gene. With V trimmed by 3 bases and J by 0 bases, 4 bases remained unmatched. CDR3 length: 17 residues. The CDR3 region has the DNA TGTGCCAGCAGTTTGGGACTAGCGGATTTAGCCAAAAACATTCAGTACTTC. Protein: CASSLGLADLAKNIQYF.

The CDR3: CASSFDGGAGPPLHF. The CDR3 DNA follows: TGTGCCAGCAGCTTTGACGGGGGTGCAGGGCCACCCCTCCACTTT. The chain recombines TRBV7-2 with TRBJ1-6, with a weak D call TRBD1 (5 bases). Germline V gene sequence: CDR1 SGHTA, CDR2 FQGNSA. This CDR3 has 15 amino acids. Trimming took off 3 bases at V and 11 bases at J, with 17 bases between the two ends.

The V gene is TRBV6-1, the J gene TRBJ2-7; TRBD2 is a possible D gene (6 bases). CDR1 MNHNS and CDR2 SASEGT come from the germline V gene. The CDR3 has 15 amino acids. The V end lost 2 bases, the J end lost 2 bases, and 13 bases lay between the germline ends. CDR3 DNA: TGTGCCAGCAGTGAATACCAGGGAGGTACCTACGAGCAGTACTTC. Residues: CASSEYQGGTYEQYF.

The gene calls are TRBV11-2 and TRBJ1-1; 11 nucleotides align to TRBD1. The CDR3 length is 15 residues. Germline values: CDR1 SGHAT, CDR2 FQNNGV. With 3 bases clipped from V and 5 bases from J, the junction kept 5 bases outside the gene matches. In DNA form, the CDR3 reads TGTGCCAGCAGCTTTCCGGGACAGGGGGAAACTGAAGCTTTCTTT. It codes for CASSFPGQGETEAFF.

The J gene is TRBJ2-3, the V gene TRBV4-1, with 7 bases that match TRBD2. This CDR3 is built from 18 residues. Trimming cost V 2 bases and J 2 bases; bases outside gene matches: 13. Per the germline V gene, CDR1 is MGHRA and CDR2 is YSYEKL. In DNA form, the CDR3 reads TGCGCCAGCAGCCAACCCCAAGGTCGAGCGGGGCCCACAGATACGCAGTATTTT. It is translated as CASSQPQGRAGPTDTQYF.

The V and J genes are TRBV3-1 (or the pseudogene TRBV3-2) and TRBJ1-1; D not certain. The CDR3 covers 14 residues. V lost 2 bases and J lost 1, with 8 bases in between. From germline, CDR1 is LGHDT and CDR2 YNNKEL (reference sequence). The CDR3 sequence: CASSQWHTNTEAFF. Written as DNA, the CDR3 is TGTGCCAGCAGCCAATGGCACACGAACACTGAAGCTTTCTTT.

DNA for the CDR3: TGTGCCAGCAGCTCCAGTCAGGATCCCTCCTACAATGAGCAGTTCTTC. This gives the protein CASSSSQDPSYNEQFF. The chain uses TRBV7-2 and TRBJ2-1; D is unclear. Trimming left V 4 bases short and J 0 bases short, with 13 bases between. The length of the CDR3 is 16 residues. Germline-derived CDR1 and CDR2 are SGHTA and FQGNSA.

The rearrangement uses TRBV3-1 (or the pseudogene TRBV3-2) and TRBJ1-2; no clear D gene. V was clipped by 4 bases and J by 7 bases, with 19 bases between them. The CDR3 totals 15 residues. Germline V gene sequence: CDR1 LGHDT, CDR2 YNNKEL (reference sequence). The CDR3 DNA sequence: TGTGCCAGCAGCCCCCAGCAGAAGCGAGCAAGTGGCTACACCTTC. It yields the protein CASSPQQKRASGYTF.

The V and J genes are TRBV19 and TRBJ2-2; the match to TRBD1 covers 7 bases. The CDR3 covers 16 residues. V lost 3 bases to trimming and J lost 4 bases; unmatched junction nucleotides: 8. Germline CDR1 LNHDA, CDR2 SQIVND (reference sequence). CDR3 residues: CASSMQGGGGTGELFF. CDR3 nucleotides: TGTGCCAGTAGTATGCAAGGGGGCGGTGGCACCGGGGAGCTGTTTTTT. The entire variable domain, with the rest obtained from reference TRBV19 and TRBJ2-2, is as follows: DGGITQSPKYLFRKEGQNVTLSCEQNLNHDAMYWYRQDPGQGLRLIYYSQIVNDFQKGDIAEGYSVSREKKESFPLTVTSAQKNPTAFYLCASSMQGGGGTGELFFGEGSRLTVL.

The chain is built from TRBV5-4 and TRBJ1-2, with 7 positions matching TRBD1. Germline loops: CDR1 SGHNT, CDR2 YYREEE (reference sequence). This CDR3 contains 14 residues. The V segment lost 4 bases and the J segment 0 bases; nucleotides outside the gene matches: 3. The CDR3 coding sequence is TGTGCCAGCAGCCAGGGACAGACTAACTATGGCTACACCTTC. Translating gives CASSQGQTNYGYTF.

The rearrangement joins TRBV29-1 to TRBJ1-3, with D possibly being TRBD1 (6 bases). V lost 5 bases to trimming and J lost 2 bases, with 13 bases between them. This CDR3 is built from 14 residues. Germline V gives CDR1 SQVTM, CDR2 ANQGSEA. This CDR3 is CSVMAGATGNTIYF. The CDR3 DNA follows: TGCAGCGTTATGGCAGGGGCTACTGGAAACACCATATATTTT.

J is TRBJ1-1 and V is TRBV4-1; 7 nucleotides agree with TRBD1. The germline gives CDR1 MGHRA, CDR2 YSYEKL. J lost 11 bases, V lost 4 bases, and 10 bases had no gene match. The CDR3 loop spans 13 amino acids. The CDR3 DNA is TGCGCCAGCAGCCCTGCCAGACAGGGCAGGGCTTTCTTT. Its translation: CASSPARQGRAFF.

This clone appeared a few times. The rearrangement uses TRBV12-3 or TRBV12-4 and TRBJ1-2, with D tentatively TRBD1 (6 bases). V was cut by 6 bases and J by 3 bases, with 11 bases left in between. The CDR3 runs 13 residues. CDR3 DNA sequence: TGTGCCAGCAGCACCCCAGGGGACTATGGCTACACCTTC. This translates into CASSTPGDYGYTF.